Given below is one T cell receptor (beta chain) in context. Its specificity is not known. Trimming cost V 4 bases and J 7 bases, with 17 bases left between them. The CDR3 contains 15 residues. The V gene's germline CDR1 is SNHLY and CDR2 FYNNEI. This entry comes from a study of radiotherapy plus CTLA-4 blockade in lung cancer. Study results and caveats: Early blood T cell clone changes and increased post-radiation serum interferon-beta were reportedly the strongest response predictors.

Sequencing used immunoSEQ multiplex PCR; TCRdb keeps in-frame clones, though not all of them. The repertoire includes some 64,000 clones, around 77% of them detected once, and around 4.8% sits in the top ten. In chemo-refractory metastatic non-small-cell lung cancer, patients got ipilimumab CTLA-4 blockade together with focal radiation. This clonotype was sampled from a human donor with non-small cell lung cancer who had a complete response to radiotherapy plus ipilimumab. This material consisted of peripheral blood, taken from a patient treated with radiotherapy plus ipilimumab. This chain connects TRBV2 to TRBJ1-3; a possible D gene is TRBD1 (5 bases). The DNA for the CDR3 is TGTGCCAGCAGTGTCAAGGGACCTACGGGGAACACCATATATTTT. The encoded protein is CASSVKGPTGNTIYF. Looking up the rest from reference TRBV2 and TRBJ1-3 gives the full variable domain: EPEVTQTPSHQVTQMGQEVILRCVPISNHLYFYWYRQILGQKVEFLVSFYNNEISEKSEIFDDQFSVERPDGSNFTLKIRSTKLEDSAMYFCASSVKGPTGNTIYFGEGSWLTVV.